This T cell receptor beta chain was recorded in a study of CD8+ T cells in alopecia areata. General study results and limits: In blood and scalp, many expanded lesional clones persisted during tofacitinib. Expanded CD8+ clones among the top 100, and scalp clonality, were significantly decreased by tofacitinib.

A word on this clone: The target antigen is unknown.

Sequencing relied on a cDNA template that was reverse transcribed from extracted RNA. Sequenced by immunoSEQ multiplex PCR; TCRdb stores in-frame clones only, minus some. The table lists 150,000 to 200,000 clones, 58% of them singletons. This CDR3 comprises 15 residues. The germline CDR1 and CDR2 sequences are SGHVS and FQNEAQ. Trimming took off 3 bases at V and 3 bases at J, with 15 bases between the two ends. Treatment of the sample: oral pan-JAK inhibitor, 5-10 mg twice daily. The chain uses TRBV7-8 and TRBJ2-7; D is possibly TRBD1 (5 bases). The sequencing here drew on CD4+ T cells sorted from blood, taken at week 24, from a patient treated with tofacitinib. The receptor was isolated from a human donor with alopecia areata. As DNA, the CDR3 is TGTGCCAGCAGCTTTGGATTTGGGGCTAACTACGAGCAGTACTTC. This translates into CASSFGFGANYEQYF.